The rows below give T cell receptor beta chains drawn from one sample of a study of blood T cell repertoires in COVID-19. Only in-frame clones appear in the TCRdb table, and some are missing; sequencing was by immunoSEQ multiplex PCR. The profile covers under 350,000 clones, with approximately 86% appearing a single time and roughly 4% taken by the ten largest. The sequenced sample was PBMCs or T cells enriched from blood (not recorded which). The receptors were sampled from a woman in her forties with acute COVID-19. Both conserved end residues are part of each CDR3. The D gene is left open where the match is weak. Size is stated for part of the rows, as once, few or many counts, or as a class when the clone is expanded.

TGTGCCAGCAGCAAAGATGTCCACCCTAGCGTTAGCTCCTACGAGCAGTACTTC CASSKDVHPSVSSYEQYF - - 18 TRBJ2-7 TRBV21-1
TGTGCCAGCGCTACCGTCACAGGGGCTCGTCTCCTCCACTTT CASATVTGARLLHF TRBD1 - 14 TRBJ1-6 TRBV28
TGCAGTGCTAGGGGGGGTTCTGAAGCTTTCTTT CSARGGSEAFF - few 11 TRBJ1-1 TRBV20-1
TGTGCCAGTAGTATTGACAGGGGGCTCGGGGGCAATCAGCCCCAGCATTTT CASSIDRGLGGNQPQHF TRBD1 - 17 TRBJ1-5 TRBV19
TGCGCCAGCAGCCAAGATACTAGCTTTGCCGGGGAGCTGTTTTTT CASSQDTSFAGELFF - many 15 TRBJ2-2 TRBV4-1
TGTGCCAGCAGCCCAGGGGGTACCTATAATTCACCCCTCCACTTT CASSPGGTYNSPLHF TRBD1 - 15 TRBJ1-6 TRBV5-8
TGCGCCAGCAGCTTGGAACAGGGGGCGCGCGAGCAGTACTTC CASSLEQGAREQYF TRBD1 - 14 TRBJ2-7 TRBV5-1
TGTGCCAGCAGCTTTTTGGGAGCCTACGAGCAGTACTTC CASSFLGAYEQYF - - 13 TRBJ2-7 TRBV5-6
TGTGCCAGCAGCTTAGGACGCGGAAGTGTGGAAGGTCAGCCCCAGCATTTT CASSLGRGSVEGQPQHF - - 17 TRBJ1-5 TRBV7-2
TGTGCCAGCAGCCAAGAGTTAGCGGGGCCGATCCATGAGCAGTTCTTC CASSQELAGPIHEQFF TRBD2 - 16 TRBJ2-1 TRBV4-2
TGTGCCAGCAGCCCTGAAACTACTGGAAAACTGTTTTTT CASSPETTGKLFF - - 13 TRBJ1-4 TRBV3-1/TRBV3-2
TGTGCCAGCAGCTCCCTTAGCACAGATACGCAGTATTTT CASSSLSTDTQYF - - 13 TRBJ2-3 TRBV7-2
TGTGCCAGCAGCCCTAGCGGGGGGGCCTCGGATACGCAGTATTTT CASSPSGGASDTQYF TRBD2 - 15 TRBJ2-3 TRBV7-3
TGTGCCAGCAGCTTATTTTGGCAGGGGGCGAATGAGCAGTTCTTC CASSLFWQGANEQFF TRBD1 - 15 TRBJ2-1 TRBV11-2
TGTGCCAGCAGTCTTGGAACAGGCGCGGCCTACGAGCAGTACTTC CASSLGTGAAYEQYF - - 15 TRBJ2-7 TRBV5-4
TGTGCCAGCAGCGCCGGGACAGGGGCGTACAATGAGCAGTTCTTC CASSAGTGAYNEQFF TRBD1 - 15 TRBJ2-1 TRBV9
TGCGCCAGCAGCTTGATTGCAGGTAACAATCAGCCCCAGCATTTT CASSLIAGNNQPQHF - - 15 TRBJ1-5 TRBV5-1
TGCAGCGTTGGCCTTGGTGACAGAGGAGGGACAGATACGCAGTATTTT CSVGLGDRGGTDTQYF - - 16 TRBJ2-3 TRBV29-1
TGTGCCAGCAGCTTAGGGGCGTGGGGAGACACTGAAGCTTTCTTT CASSLGAWGDTEAFF - - 15 TRBJ1-1 TRBV7-9
TGTGCCAGCAGTTCGGGGTTCACTAACTATGGCTACACCTTC CASSSGFTNYGYTF - - 14 TRBJ1-2 TRBV6-6
TGCGCCAGCAGCCAAGAACCAAGCGGGAGTTTCGCCGGGGAGCTGTTTTTT CASSQEPSGSFAGELFF TRBD2 - 17 TRBJ2-2 TRBV4-1
TGTGCCAGCAGTCGCTTAGCGGGAGGCAACCTCGGCGAGCAGTACTTC CASSRLAGGNLGEQYF TRBD2 - 16 TRBJ2-7 TRBV27
TGTGCCAGCAGTGAACGCTCTGGGGCCAACGTCCTGACTTTC CASSERSGANVLTF - - 14 TRBJ2-6 TRBV2
TGTGCCACCAGCAGAGATATAAAGCAGGGGGCGACGAGCTACACCTTC CATSRDIKQGATSYTF TRBD1 - 16 TRBJ1-2 TRBV15
TGTGCCAGCAGCCCCGACTTGTGGGGCGGGGGCAAAAACATTCAGTACTTC CASSPDLWGGGKNIQYF TRBD2 - 17 TRBJ2-4 TRBV7-9
TGTGCCAGTAGTCCGGACAGGGCAGAAGGCTACACCTTC CASSPDRAEGYTF TRBD1 - 13 TRBJ1-2 TRBV19
TGTGCCAGTAGTATAGAGGGGGGGCTCTATCAGCCCCAGCATTTT CASSIEGGLYQPQHF - - 15 TRBJ1-5 TRBV19
TGTGCCAGCAGTGAAGGTCTAGCGGGGACCTACAATGAGCAGTTCTTC CASSEGLAGTYNEQFF TRBD2 - 16 TRBJ2-1 TRBV2
TGTGCCAGCGGAAGAGGCGGGATTATCGGAACCGAGCAGTACTTC CASGRGGIIGTEQYF - - 15 TRBJ2-7 TRBV7-8
TGTGCCAGCAGCTCCTCAGGGGTGTGGAACACTGAAGCTTTCTTT CASSSSGVWNTEAFF - - 15 TRBJ1-1 TRBV7-2
TGTGCCAGCAGTCGGGACAGCCCATATGGCTACACCTTC CASSRDSPYGYTF TRBD1 - 13 TRBJ1-2 TRBV28
TGTGCCAGCAGCTTGGGGACAAGTACTAATGAAAAACTGTTTTTT CASSLGTSTNEKLFF - few 15 TRBJ1-4 TRBV11-3
TGCGCCAGCAGGAGAGAGGGACAGGGTGGCACTGAAGCTTTCTTT CASRREGQGGTEAFF TRBD1 - 15 TRBJ1-1 TRBV5-1
TGCGCCAGCAGGCGCGATCTAGCGGACCAAGCGTATGAGCAGTTCTTC CASRRDLADQAYEQFF TRBD2 - 16 TRBJ2-1 TRBV4-3
TGTGCCAGCAAGGGACAGGGCTCCTACGAGCAGTACTTC CASKGQGSYEQYF TRBD1 - 13 TRBJ2-7 TRBV25-1